This T cell receptor (beta chain) originates from a study of radiotherapy plus CTLA-4 blockade in lung cancer. This clone was seen a few times. The assay was immunoSEQ multiplex PCR, and TCRdb's table has in-frame clones only and misses some. Of just over 14,000 clones listed, less than 75% are singletons. Trimming removed 3 bases at V and 3 bases at J, with 11 bases between. The germline V gene has CDR1 PRHDT and CDR2 FYEKMQ (reference sequence). The CDR3 runs to 14 residues. Source: peripheral blood, taken from a patient treated with radiotherapy plus ipilimumab. The J gene is TRBJ2-5, the V gene TRBV13, with a possible D match to TRBD1 (5 bases). The sequence derives from a human donor with non-small cell lung cancer whose response to radiotherapy plus ipilimumab could not be evaluated. CDR3 bases: TGTGCCAGCAGCTTTGGGCAGGGCGAAGAGACCCAGTACTTC. This encodes CASSFGQGEETQYF.